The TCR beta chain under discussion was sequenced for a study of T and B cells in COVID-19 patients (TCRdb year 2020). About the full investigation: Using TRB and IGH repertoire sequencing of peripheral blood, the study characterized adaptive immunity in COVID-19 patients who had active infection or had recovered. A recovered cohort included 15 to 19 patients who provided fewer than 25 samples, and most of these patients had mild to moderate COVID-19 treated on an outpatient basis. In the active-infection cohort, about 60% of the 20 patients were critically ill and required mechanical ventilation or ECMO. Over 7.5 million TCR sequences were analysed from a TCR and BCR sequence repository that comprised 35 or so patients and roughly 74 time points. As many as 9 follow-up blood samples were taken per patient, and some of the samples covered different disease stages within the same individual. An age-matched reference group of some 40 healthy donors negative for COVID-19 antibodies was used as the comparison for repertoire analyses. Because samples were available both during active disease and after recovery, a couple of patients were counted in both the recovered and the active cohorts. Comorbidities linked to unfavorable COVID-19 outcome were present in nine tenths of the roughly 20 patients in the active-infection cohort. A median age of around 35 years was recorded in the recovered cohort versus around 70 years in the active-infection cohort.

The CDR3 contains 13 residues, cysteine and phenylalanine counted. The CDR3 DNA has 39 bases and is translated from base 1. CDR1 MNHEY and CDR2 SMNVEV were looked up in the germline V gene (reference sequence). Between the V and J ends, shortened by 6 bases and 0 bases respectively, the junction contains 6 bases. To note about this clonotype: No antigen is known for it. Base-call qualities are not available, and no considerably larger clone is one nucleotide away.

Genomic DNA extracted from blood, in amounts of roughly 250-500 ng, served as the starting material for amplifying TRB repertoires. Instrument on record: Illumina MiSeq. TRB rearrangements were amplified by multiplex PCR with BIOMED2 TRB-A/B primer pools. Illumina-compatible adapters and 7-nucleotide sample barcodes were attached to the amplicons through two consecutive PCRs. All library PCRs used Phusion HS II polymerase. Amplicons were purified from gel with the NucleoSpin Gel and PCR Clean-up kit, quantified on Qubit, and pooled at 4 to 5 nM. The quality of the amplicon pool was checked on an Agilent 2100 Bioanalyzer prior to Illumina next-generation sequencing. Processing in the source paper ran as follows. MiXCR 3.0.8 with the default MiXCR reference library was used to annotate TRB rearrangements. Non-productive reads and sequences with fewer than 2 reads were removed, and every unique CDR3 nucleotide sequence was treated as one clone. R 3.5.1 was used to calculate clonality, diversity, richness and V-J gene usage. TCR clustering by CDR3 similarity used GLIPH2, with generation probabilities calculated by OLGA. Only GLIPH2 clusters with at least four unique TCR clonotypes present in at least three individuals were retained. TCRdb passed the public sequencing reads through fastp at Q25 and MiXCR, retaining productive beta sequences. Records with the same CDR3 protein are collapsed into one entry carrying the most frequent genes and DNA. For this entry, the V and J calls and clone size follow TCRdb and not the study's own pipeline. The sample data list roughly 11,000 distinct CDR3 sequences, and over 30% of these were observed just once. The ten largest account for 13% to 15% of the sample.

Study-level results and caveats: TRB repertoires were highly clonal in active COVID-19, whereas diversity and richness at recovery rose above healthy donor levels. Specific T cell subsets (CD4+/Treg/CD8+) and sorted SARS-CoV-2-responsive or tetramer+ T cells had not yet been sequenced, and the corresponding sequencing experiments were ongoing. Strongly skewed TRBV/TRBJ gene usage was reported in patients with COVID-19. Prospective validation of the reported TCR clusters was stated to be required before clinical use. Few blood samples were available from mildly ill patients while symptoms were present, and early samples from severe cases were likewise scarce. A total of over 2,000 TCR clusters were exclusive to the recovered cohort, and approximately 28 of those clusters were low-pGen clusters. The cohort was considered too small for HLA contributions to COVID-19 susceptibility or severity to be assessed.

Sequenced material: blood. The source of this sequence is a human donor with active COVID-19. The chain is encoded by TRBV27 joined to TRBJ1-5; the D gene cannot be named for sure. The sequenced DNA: TGTGCCAGCAGCCGCAATAGCAATCAGCCCCAGCATTTT. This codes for CASSRNSNQPQHF.